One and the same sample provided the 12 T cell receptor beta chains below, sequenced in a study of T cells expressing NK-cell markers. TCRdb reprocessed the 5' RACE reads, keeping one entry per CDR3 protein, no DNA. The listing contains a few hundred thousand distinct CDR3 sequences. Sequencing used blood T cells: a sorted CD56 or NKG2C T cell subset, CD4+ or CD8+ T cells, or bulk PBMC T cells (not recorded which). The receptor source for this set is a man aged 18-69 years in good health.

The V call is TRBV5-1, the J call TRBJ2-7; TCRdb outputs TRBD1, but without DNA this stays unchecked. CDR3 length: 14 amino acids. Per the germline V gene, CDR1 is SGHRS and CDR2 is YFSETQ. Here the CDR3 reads CASSLGIAALQQYF.

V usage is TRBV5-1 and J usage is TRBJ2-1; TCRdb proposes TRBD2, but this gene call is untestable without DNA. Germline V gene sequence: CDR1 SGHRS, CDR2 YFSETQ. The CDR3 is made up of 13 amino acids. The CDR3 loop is CASTFGGGDEQFF.

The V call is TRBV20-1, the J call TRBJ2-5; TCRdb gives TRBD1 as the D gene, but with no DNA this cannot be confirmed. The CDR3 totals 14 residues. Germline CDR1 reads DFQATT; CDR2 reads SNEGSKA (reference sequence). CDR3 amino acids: CSARVGGLGETQYF.

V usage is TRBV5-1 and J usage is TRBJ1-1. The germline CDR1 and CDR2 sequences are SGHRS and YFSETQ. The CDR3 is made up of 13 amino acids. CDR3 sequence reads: CASSREQNTEAFF. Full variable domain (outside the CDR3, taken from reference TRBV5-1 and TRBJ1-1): KAGVTQTPRYLIKTRGQQVTLSCSPISGHRSVSWYQQTPGQGLQFLFEYFSETQRNKGNFPGRFSGRQFSNSRSEMNVSTLELGDSALYLCASSREQNTEAFFGQGTRLTVV.

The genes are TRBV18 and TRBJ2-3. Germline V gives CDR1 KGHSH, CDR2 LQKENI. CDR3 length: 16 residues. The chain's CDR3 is CASSPVTRSRKDTQYF.

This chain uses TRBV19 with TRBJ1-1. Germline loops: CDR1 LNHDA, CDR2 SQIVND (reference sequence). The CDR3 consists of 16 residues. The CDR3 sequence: CASSIEGVSWRGEAFF.

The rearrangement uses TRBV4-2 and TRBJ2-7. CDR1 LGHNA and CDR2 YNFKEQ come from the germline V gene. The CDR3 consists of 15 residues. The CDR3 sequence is CASSRAGFDSYEQYF.

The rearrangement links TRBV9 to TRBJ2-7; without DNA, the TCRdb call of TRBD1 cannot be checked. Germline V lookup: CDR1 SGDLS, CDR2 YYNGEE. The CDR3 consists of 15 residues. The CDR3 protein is CASSPRQGQSYEQYF.

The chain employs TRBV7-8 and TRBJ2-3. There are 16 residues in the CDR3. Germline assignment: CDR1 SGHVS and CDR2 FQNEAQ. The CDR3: CASSLGLSQYTDTQYF.

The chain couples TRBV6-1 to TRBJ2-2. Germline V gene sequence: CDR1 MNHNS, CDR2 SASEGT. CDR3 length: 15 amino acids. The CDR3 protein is CASSEGQLNTGELFF.

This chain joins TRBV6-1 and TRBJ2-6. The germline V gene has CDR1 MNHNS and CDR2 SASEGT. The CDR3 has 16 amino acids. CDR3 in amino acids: CASSDFGELLMNVLTF.

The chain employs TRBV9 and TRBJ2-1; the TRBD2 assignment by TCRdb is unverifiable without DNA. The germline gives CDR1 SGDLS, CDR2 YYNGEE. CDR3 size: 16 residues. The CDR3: CASSVELAGVRSEQFF.